Below, 17 T cell receptor beta chains from the same sample are listed, as sequenced in a study of T cell repertoires in cytomegalovirus infection. TCRdb independently ran MiXCR on the reads; one entry per CDR3 protein. The data contain roughly 500,000 distinct CDR3 sequences, 16% of them singletons. Input material: CD8+ T cells from PBMCs. The receptor set was obtained from a human donor in good health (CMV status not recorded). Some clones in this sample may be carry-over from other donors' samples.

This clonotype was recorded at least ten times. V usage is TRBV7-8 and J usage is TRBJ1-1; D not resolved. There are 14 residues in the CDR3. V lost 5 bases, J lost 1 base, and 11 bases lay in between. The germline CDR1 and CDR2 sequences are SGHVS and FQNEAQ. The CDR3 reads CASSLQLENTEAFF. CDR3 DNA: TGTGCCAGCAGCCTACAGTTAGAGAACACTGAAGCTTTCTTT.

This clonotype was picked up many times. A read error may produce the germline difference seen at one junction end. The chain is built from TRBV6-1 and TRBJ2-1; 8 bases fit TRBD1. The CDR3 totals 11 residues. CDR1 is MNHNS, CDR2 SASEGT, per germline. CDR3 DNA: TGTGCCAGCAAAGAGGACAGGGAGTGTTCCTTC. Its translation: CASKEDRECSF.

The rearrangement joins TRBV4-2 to TRBJ2-1; 8 nucleotides align to TRBD2. From germline, CDR1 is LGHNA and CDR2 YNFKEQ. The CDR3 spans 17 residues. Trimming cost V 4 bases and J 6 bases; bases outside gene matches: 14. The CDR3 loop reads CASSPIPAGASINEQFF. In DNA, the CDR3 is TGTGCCAGCAGCCCCATACCAGCGGGAGCATCTATCAATGAGCAGTTCTTC.

This clonotype was counted ten times or more. The V gene is TRBV7-8, the J gene TRBJ2-1, with 7 bases that match TRBD1. V shed 0 bases and J 2 bases; nucleotides not matched to a gene: 7. This CDR3 has 17 amino acids. CDR1 is SGHVS and CDR2 is FQNEAQ in the germline V gene. In nucleotides, the CDR3 is TGTGCCAGCAGCTTAGCGCTGGCAGGGGGTACCTACAATGAGCAGTTCTTC. It encodes CASSLALAGGTYNEQFF.

This clonotype showed up many times. The chain combines TRBV27 with TRBJ2-7; D unclear. Trimming removed 6 bases at V and 1 base at J, with 13 bases between. Per the germline V gene, CDR1 is MNHEY and CDR2 is SMNVEV (reference sequence). This CDR3 spans 14 amino acids. The CDR3 region is CASSARDISYEQYF. Here the CDR3 DNA reads TGTGCCAGCAGCGCCCGAGACATATCCTACGAGCAGTACTTC.

V is TRBV25-1 and J is TRBJ2-2; D may be TRBD2 (7 bases). Germline V lookup: CDR1 MGHDK, CDR2 SYGVNS. Deletions cut 3 bases from V and 3 bases from J, with 14 bases between. The CDR3 loop spans 16 amino acids. CDR3: CASSDRGGGHTGELFF. CDR3 DNA: TGTGCCAGCAGTGATAGGGGAGGGGGGCACACCGGGGAGCTGTTTTTT.

The V call is TRBV20-1, the J call TRBJ1-5, with a weak D call TRBD1 (6 bases). The CDR3 consists of 16 residues. Trimming cost V 6 bases and J 4 bases, with 22 bases left between them. Germline CDR1 DFQATT, CDR2 SNEGSKA (reference sequence). The CDR3: CSAPDSPENLNQPQHF. The CDR3 bases are TGCAGTGCCCCGGACAGTCCGGAAAACCTGAATCAGCCCCAGCATTTT.

This clonotype has ten or more counts. This rearrangement joins TRBV7-3 to TRBJ2-1; 13 bases are a match to TRBD2. Per the germline V gene, CDR1 is SGHTA and CDR2 is FQGTGA. This CDR3 contains 18 residues. V shed 4 bases and J 0 bases; nucleotides not matched to a gene: 6. CDR3 in amino acids: CASSSRTSGSPSYNEQFF. For the CDR3, the DNA is TGTGCCAGCAGCTCCCGGACTAGCGGGAGTCCCTCCTACAATGAGCAGTTCTTC. The full variable domain, its missing parts supplied by reference TRBV7-3 and TRBJ2-1, is GAGVSQTPSNKVTEKGKYVELRCDPISGHTALYWYRQSLGQGPEFLIYFQGTGAADDSGLPNDRFFAVRPEGSVSTLKIQRTERGDSAVYLCASSSRTSGSPSYNEQFFGPGTRLTVL.

This rearrangement joins TRBV27 to TRBJ1-5; no reliable D call. The CDR3 is made up of 15 amino acids. V gave up 0 bases and J gave up 3 bases, with 9 bases separating them. Looked up from germline, CDR1 is MNHEY and CDR2 is SMNVEV (reference sequence). CDR3 nucleotide sequence: TGTGCCAGCAGTTTATCAAAAGGGCCCAATCAGCCCCAGCATTTT. Translated, it gives CASSLSKGPNQPQHF.

This clonotype was seen at least ten times. This chain uses TRBV12-3 or TRBV12-4 with TRBJ2-1, with D perhaps assigned TRBD1 or TRBD2 (5 bases each). This CDR3 has 17 amino acids. The V and J ends lost 4 bases and 1 base respectively, with 17 bases between them. The CDR3 nucleotides read TGTGCCAGCAGTTCACAGTCGCTCGAGGGGTCCTACAATGAGCAGTTCTTC. It is translated as CASSSQSLEGSYNEQFF.

The CDR3, as DNA: TGCGCCAGCAGGGGGGACGTCTACAATGAGCAGTTCTTC. Encoded protein: CASRGDVYNEQFF. J is TRBJ2-1 and V is TRBV5-1; D might be TRBD1 or TRBD2, each matching 5 bases. Trimming left V 5 bases short and J 3 bases short, with 9 bases between. This CDR3 contains 13 residues. Per germline, CDR1 SGHRS and CDR2 YFSETQ.

This clonotype has just a few counts. V usage is TRBV6-1 and J usage is TRBJ1-2, with D perhaps TRBD1 (5 bases). This CDR3 contains 18 residues. V was pared by 6 bases and J by 0 bases, with 23 bases between. Per the germline V gene, CDR1 is MNHNS and CDR2 is SASEGT. The CDR3: CASSPLGAESGANYGYTF. CDR3 in DNA: TGTGCCAGCAGCCCTCTAGGGGCAGAATCCGGGGCTAACTATGGCTACACCTTC.

This clonotype came up many times. The V gene is TRBV7-6, the J gene TRBJ2-7; TRBD2 might be the D (5 bases). V was cut by 5 bases and J by 7 bases, with 15 bases left in between. CDR3 size: 13 residues. CDR1 and CDR2 from the germline V gene are SGHVS and FNYEAQ. In nucleotides, the CDR3 is TGTGCCAGCAGCCCGCCCGGGGTTCAGGAGCAGTACTTC. Amino acid sequence: CASSPPGVQEQYF.

The CDR3 sequence is CASRTVGGRGRKNYGYTF. The CDR3 DNA reads as TGTGCCAGCAGGACCGTTGGGGGCAGGGGGCGAAAGAACTATGGCTACACCTTC. The genes are TRBV27 and TRBJ1-2; TRBD1 matches at 8 bases. Germline assignment: CDR1 MNHEY and CDR2 SMNVEV (reference sequence). With 6 bases clipped from V and 2 bases from J, the junction kept 17 bases outside the gene matches. The CDR3 runs 18 residues.

This clonotype occurred many times. The chain joins TRBV7-9 to TRBJ2-1; tentative D call: TRBD1 (6 bases). This CDR3 comprises 15 residues. Germline loops: CDR1 SEHNR, CDR2 FQNEAQ (reference sequence). V was clipped by 5 bases and J by 9 bases, with 20 bases between them. The CDR3 DNA follows: TGTGCCAGCAGCCCGGACTGGGCAGGGGTACGTGAGCAGTTCTTC. It specifies CASSPDWAGVREQFF.

This clonotype came up many times. The chain recombines TRBV6-5 with TRBJ1-1; 7 bases agree with TRBD1. J was trimmed by 4 bases and V by 4 bases; bases with no gene match: 12. CDR1 is MNHEY, CDR2 SVGAGI, per germline. This CDR3 region has 16 residues. CDR3 residues: CASSFQTGAGGTEAFF. As DNA, the CDR3 is TGTGCCAGCAGTTTCCAAACTGGAGCAGGGGGCACTGAAGCTTTCTTT.

The rearrangement uses TRBV6-5 and TRBJ2-1, with 7 bases lining up with TRBD2. Germline loops: CDR1 MNHEY, CDR2 SVGAGI. V shed 3 bases, J shed 4 bases, and the junction held 6 bases outside the gene matches. The CDR3 loop spans 15 amino acids. CDR3 nucleotides: TGTGCCAGCAGTTATTACAGCGGGACGTACAATGAGCAGTTCTTC. Its translation: CASSYYSGTYNEQFF.